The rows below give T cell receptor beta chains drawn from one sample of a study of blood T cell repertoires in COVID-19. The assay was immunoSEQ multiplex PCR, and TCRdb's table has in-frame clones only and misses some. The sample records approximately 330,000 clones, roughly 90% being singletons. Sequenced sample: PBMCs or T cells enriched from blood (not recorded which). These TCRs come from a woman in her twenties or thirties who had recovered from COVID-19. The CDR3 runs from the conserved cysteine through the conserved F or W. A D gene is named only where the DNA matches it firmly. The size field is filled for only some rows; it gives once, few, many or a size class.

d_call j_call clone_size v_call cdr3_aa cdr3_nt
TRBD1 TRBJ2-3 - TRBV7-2 CASSLGGQGGSTQYF TGTGCCAGCAGCTTAGGGGGACAGGGAGGGTCTACGCAGTATTTT
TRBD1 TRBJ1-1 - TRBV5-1 CASSLFVTGENTEAFF TGCGCCAGCAGCTTGTTCGTGACAGGGGAGAACACTGAAGCTTTCTTT
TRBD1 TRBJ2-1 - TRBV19 CASKDRGLKSSYNEQFF TGTGCCAGTAAGGACAGGGGCCTTAAGAGCTCCTACAATGAGCAGTTCTTC
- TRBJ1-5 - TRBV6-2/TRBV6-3 CASSYLRPLGNQPQHF TGTGCCAGCAGTTACCTACGTCCTCTCGGCAATCAGCCCCAGCATTTT
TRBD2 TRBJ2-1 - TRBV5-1 CASSNLSGREQFF TGCGCCAGCAGCAACCTTAGCGGGAGGGAGCAGTTCTTC
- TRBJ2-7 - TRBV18 CASSPLQSSYEQYF TGTGCCAGCTCACCGCTACAGAGCAGTTACGAGCAGTACTTC
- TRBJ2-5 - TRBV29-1 CSVERGFLGTQYF TGCAGCGTTGAACGGGGGTTCCTGGGGACCCAGTACTTC
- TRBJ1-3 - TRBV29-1 CSVELGGNTIYF TGCAGCGTCGAGTTGGGCGGAAACACCATATATTTT
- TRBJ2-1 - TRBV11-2 CASSTQFTRGYNEQFF TGTGCCAGCAGCACCCAGTTCACCAGGGGCTACAATGAGCAGTTCTTC
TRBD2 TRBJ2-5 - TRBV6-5 CASRYRTSGLETQYF TGTGCCAGCAGGTACAGGACTAGCGGGTTGGAGACCCAGTACTTC
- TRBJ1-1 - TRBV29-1 CSVAGGGTEAFF TGCAGCGTCGCGGGAGGGGGGACTGAAGCTTTCTTT
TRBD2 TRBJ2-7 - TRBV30 CAWPPLADGDEQYF TGTGCCTGGCCCCCTCTAGCGGATGGGGACGAGCAGTACTTC
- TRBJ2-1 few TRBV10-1 CASSKTGYSYNEQFF TGCGCCAGCAGTAAAACAGGTTACTCCTACAATGAGCAGTTCTTC
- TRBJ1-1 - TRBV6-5 CASSYSFGEAFF TGTGCCAGCAGTTACTCGTTCGGTGAAGCTTTCTTT
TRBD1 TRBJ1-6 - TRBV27 CASSFRTGVNALHF TGTGCCAGCAGTTTCCGGACAGGGGTGAATGCCCTCCACTTT
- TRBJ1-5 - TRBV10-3 CAISERAGVGNQPQHF TGTGCCATCAGTGAGAGGGCAGGGGTTGGCAATCAGCCCCAGCATTTT
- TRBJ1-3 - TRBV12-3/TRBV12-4 CASSFQGNTIYF TGTGCCAGCAGTTTTCAGGGAAACACCATATATTTT
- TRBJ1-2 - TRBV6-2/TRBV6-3 CASSYSIPGNGYTF TGTGCCAGCAGTTACTCCATTCCTGGCAATGGCTACACCTTC
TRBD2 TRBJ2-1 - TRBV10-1 CASSGKASGRDNEQFF TGCGCCAGCAGTGGTAAGGCCAGCGGGAGGGACAATGAGCAGTTCTTC
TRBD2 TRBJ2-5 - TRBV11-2 CASSRRLAWGQETQYF TGTGCCAGCAGCCGCAGACTAGCGTGGGGCCAAGAGACCCAGTACTTC
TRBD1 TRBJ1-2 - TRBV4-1 CASSQRGTGQWELNYGYTF TGCGCCAGCAGCCAACGTGGGACAGGGCAGTGGGAGTTAAACTATGGCTACACCTTC
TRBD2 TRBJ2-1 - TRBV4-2 CASSVPGLAINEQFF TGTGCCAGCAGCGTACCGGGACTAGCGATCAATGAGCAGTTCTTC
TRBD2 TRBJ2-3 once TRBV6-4 CASSVTSGSTDTQYF TGTGCCAGCAGTGTAACTAGCGGGAGCACAGATACGCAGTATTTT
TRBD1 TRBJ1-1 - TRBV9 CASSVAGQGLTEAFF TGTGCCAGCAGCGTAGCGGGACAGGGGCTCACTGAAGCTTTCTTT
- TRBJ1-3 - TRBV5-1 CASSLEGPGGNTIYF TGCGCCAGCAGCTTGGAGGGACCCGGAGGGAACACCATATATTTT
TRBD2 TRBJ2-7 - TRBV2 CASSEAVLAGGYEQYF TGTGCCAGCAGTGAAGCGGTGTTAGCGGGAGGATACGAGCAGTACTTC
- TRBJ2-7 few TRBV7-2 CASRLSSYEQYF TGTGCCAGCAGGTTGAGCTCCTACGAGCAGTACTTC
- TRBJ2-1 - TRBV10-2 CASLSGSYNEQFF TGCGCCAGCCTCTCGGGGAGTTACAATGAGCAGTTCTTC
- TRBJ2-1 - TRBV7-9 CASNRAIEGDNEQFF TGTGCCAGCAACCGCGCCATAGAGGGAGACAATGAGCAGTTCTTC
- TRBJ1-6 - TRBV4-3 CASSRGLGGANSPLHF TGCGCCAGCAGCCGTGGGCTGGGAGGGGCGAATTCACCCCTCCACTTT
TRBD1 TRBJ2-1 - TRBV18 CASSPLGQLYNEQFF TGTGCCAGCTCCCCCCTGGGACAGCTTTACAATGAGCAGTTCTTC
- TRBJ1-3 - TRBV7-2 CASSLGGQNGNTIYF TGTGCCAGCAGCTTGGGGGGGCAGAATGGAAACACCATATATTTT
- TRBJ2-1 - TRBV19 CASSMRPYVDEQFF TGTGCCAGTAGTATGAGGCCCTATGTGGATGAGCAGTTCTTC
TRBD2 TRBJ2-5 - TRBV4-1 CASRQVILAGGRVGETQYF TGCGCCAGCAGACAAGTTATACTAGCGGGAGGTCGGGTCGGGGAGACCCAGTACTTC
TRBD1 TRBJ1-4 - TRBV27 CASSTSDRGHEKLFF TGTGCCAGCAGCACATCGGACAGGGGGCACGAAAAACTGTTTTTT